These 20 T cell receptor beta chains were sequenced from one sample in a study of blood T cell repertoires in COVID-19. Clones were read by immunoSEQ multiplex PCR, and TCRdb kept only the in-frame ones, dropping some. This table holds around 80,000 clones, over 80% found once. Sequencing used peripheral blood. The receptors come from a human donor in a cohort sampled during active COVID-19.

CDR3: CATSDARQSETQYF. The DNA of the CDR3 is TGTGCCACCAGTGATGCACGACAGTCGGAGACCCAGTACTTC. The chain uses TRBV24-1 and TRBJ2-5; D possibly corresponds to TRBD1 (5 bases). V gave up 3 bases and J gave up 5 bases, with 12 bases separating them. CDR1 and CDR2 from the germline V gene are KGHDR and SFDVKD. There are 14 residues in the CDR3.

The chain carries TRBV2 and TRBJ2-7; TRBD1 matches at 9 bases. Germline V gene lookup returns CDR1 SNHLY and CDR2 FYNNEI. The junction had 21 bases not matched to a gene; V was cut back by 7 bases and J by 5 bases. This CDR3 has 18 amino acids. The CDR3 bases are TGTGCCAGCACACCCCAGGTCCCCGGGACAGGGATCATTAACGAGCAGTACTTC. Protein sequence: CASTPQVPGTGIINEQYF.

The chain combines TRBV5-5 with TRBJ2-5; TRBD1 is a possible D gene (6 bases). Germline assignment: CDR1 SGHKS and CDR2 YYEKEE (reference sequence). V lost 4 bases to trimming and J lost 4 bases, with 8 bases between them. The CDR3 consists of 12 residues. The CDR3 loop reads CASSQDRETQYF. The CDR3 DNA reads TGTGCCAGCAGCCAGGACAGAGAGACCCAGTACTTC.

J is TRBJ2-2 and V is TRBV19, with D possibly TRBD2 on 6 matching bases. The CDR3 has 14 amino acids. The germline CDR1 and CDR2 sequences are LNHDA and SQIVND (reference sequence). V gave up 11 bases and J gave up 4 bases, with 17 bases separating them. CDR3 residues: CAVRGGAFTGELFF. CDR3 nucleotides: TGTGCCGTAAGGGGCGGGGCGTTCACCGGGGAGCTGTTTTTT. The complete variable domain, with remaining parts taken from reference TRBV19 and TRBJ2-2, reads DGGITQSPKYLFRKEGQNVTLSCEQNLNHDAMYWYRQDPGQGLRLIYYSQIVNDFQKGDIAEGYSVSREKKESFPLTVTSAQKNPTAFYLCAVRGGAFTGELFFGEGSRLTVL.

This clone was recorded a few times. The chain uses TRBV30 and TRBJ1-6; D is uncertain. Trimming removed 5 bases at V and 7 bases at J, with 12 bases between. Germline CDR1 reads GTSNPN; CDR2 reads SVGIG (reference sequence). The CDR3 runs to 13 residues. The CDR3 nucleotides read TGTGCCTGGGGACCCCAGTGGAATTCACCCCTCCACTTT. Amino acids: CAWGPQWNSPLHF.

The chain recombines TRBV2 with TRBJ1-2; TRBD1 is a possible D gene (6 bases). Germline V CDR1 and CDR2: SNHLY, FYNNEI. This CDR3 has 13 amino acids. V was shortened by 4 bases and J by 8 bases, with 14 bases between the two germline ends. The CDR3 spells CASSARGQGGYTF. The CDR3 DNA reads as TGTGCCAGCAGTGCCAGGGGCCAGGGAGGCTACACCTTC. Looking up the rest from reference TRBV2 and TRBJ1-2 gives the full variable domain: EPEVTQTPSHQVTQMGQEVILRCVPISNHLYFYWYRQILGQKVEFLVSFYNNEISEKSEIFDDQFSVERPDGSNFTLKIRSTKLEDSAMYFCASSARGQGGYTFGSGTRLTVV.

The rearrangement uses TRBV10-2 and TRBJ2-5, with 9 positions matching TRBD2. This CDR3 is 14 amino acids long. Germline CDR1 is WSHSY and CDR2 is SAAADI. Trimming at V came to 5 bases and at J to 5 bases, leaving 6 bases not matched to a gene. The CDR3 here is CASSRAGGVETQYF. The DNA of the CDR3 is TGCGCCAGCAGTCGAGCGGGAGGAGTGGAGACCCAGTACTTC.

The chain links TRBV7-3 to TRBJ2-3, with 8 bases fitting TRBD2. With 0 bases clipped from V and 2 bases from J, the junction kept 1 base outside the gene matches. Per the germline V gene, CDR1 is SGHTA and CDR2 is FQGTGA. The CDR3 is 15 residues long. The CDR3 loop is CASSLTSGNTDTQYF. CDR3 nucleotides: TGTGCCAGCAGCTTAACTAGCGGGAACACAGATACGCAGTATTTT. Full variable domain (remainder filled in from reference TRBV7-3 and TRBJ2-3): GAGVSQTPSNKVTEKGKYVELRCDPISGHTALYWYRQSLGQGPEFLIYFQGTGAADDSGLPNDRFFAVRPEGSVSTLKIQRTERGDSAVYLCASSLTSGNTDTQYFGPGTRLTVL.

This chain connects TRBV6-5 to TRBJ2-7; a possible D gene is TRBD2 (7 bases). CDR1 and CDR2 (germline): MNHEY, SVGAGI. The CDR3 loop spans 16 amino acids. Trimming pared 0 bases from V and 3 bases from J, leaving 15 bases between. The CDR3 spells CASSYSLGRGYYEQYF. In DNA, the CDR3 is TGTGCCAGCAGTTACTCGTTGGGGAGGGGGTACTACGAGCAGTACTTC.

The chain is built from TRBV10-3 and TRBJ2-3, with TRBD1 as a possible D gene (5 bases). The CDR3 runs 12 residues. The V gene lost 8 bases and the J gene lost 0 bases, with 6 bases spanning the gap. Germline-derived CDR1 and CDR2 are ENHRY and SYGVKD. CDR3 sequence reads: CAIGASTDTQYF. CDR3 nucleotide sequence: TGTGCCATCGGGGCCAGCACAGATACGCAGTATTTT.

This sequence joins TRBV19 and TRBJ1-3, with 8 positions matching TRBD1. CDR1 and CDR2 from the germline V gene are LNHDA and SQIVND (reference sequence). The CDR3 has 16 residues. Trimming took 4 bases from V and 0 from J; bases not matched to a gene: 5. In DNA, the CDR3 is TGTGCCAGTAGTACAGGGACAGGCGTCTCTGGAAACACCATATATTTT. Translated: CASSTGTGVSGNTIYF. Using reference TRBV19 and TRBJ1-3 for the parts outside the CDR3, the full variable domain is DGGITQSPKYLFRKEGQNVTLSCEQNLNHDAMYWYRQDPGQGLRLIYYSQIVNDFQKGDIAEGYSVSREKKESFPLTVTSAQKNPTAFYLCASSTGTGVSGNTIYFGEGSWLTVV.

This CDR3 reads CASSNRQGSPLHF. Written as DNA, the CDR3 is TGTGCCAGCAGCAACAGACAGGGATCACCCCTCCACTTT. The chain links TRBV12-3 or TRBV12-4 to TRBJ1-6; 7 nucleotides match TRBD1. The CDR3 totals 13 residues. Germline trimming cut 6 bases from V and 10 bases from J; bases unmatched to any gene: 6.

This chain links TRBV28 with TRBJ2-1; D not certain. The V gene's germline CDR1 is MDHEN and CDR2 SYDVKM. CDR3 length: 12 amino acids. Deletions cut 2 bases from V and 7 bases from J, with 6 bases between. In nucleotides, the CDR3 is TGTGCCAGCAGTTTAGTGAGGAATGAGCAGTTCTTC. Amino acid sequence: CASSLVRNEQFF. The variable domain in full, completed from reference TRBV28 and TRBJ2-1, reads DVKVTQSSRYLVKRTGEKVFLECVQDMDHENMFWYRQDPGLGLRLIYFSYDVKMKEKGDIPEGYSVSREKKERFSLILESASTNQTSMYLCASSLVRNEQFFGPGTRLTVL.

Here the CDR3 reads CASSGTSGNTGELFF. The DNA of the CDR3 is TGTGCCAGCAGTGGGACTAGCGGGAACACCGGGGAGCTGTTTTTT. The rearrangement joins TRBV2 to TRBJ2-2; 10 bases are a match to TRBD2. The V gene's germline CDR1 is SNHLY and CDR2 FYNNEI. Germline trimming cut 4 bases from V and 1 base from J; bases unmatched to any gene: 0. This CDR3 is built from 15 residues.

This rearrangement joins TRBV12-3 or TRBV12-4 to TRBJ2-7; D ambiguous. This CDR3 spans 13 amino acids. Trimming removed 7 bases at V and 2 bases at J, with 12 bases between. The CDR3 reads CASTLRPTYEQYF. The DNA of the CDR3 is TGTGCCAGCACCCTACGCCCGACCTACGAGCAGTACTTC.

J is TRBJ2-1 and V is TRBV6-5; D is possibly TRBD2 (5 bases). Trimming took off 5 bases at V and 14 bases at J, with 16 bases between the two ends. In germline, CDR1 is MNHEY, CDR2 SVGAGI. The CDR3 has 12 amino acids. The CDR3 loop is CASSTLGAGEFF. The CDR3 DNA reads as TGTGCCAGCAGTACTTTGGGAGCAGGAGAGTTCTTC.

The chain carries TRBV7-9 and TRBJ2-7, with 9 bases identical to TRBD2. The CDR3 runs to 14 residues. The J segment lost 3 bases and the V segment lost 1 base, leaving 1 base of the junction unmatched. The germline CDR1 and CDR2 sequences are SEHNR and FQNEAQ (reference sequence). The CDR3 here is CASSLGTSVYEQYF. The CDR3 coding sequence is TGTGCCAGCAGCTTAGGGACTAGCGTCTACGAGCAGTACTTC.

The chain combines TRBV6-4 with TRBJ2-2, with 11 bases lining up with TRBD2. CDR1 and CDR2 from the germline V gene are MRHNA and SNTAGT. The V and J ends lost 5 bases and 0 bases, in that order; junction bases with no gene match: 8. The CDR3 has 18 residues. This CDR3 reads CASSRWGLADANTGELFF. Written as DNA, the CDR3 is TGTGCCAGCAGTAGGTGGGGACTAGCGGATGCGAACACCGGGGAGCTGTTTTTT.

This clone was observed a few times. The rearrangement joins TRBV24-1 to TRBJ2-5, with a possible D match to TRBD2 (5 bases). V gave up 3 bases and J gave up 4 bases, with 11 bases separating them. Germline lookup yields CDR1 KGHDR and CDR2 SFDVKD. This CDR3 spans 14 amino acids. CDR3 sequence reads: CATSDPRRLETQYF. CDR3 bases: TGTGCCACCAGTGATCCGAGGAGGCTAGAGACCCAGTACTTC.

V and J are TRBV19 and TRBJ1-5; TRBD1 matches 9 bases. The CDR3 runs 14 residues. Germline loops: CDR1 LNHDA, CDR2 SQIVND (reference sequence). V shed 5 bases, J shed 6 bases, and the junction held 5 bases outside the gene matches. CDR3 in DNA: TGTGCCAGTAGTGTCGGGACAGGGCGTCAGCCCCAGCATTTT. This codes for CASSVGTGRQPQHF.